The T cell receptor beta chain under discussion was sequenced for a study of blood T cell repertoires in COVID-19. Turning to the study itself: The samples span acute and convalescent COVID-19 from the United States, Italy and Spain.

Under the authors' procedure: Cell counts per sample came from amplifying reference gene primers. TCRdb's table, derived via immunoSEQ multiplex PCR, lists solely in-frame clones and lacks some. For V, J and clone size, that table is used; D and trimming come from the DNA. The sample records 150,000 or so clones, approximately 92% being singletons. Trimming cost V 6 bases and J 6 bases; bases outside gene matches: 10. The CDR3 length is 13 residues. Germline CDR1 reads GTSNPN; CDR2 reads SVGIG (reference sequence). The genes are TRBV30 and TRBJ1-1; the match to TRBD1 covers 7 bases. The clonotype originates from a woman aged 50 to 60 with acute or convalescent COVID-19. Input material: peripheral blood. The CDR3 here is CACKTGTGSEAFF. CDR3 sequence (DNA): TGTGCCTGTAAGACAGGGACGGGTTCTGAAGCTTTCTTT.